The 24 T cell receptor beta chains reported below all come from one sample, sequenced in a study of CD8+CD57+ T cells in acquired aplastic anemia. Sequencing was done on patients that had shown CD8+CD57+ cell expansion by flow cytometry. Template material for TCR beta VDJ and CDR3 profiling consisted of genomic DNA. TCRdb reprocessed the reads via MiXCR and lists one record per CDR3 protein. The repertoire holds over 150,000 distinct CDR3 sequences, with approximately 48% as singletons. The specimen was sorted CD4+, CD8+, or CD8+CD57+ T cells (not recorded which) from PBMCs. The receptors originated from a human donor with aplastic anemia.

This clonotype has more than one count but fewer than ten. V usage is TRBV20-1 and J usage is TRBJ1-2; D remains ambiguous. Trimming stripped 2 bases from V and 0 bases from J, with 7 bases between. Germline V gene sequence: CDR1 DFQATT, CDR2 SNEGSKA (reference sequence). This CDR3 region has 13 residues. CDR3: CSARLQANYGYTF. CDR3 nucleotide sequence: TGCAGTGCTAGATTGCAGGCTAACTATGGCTACACCTTC.

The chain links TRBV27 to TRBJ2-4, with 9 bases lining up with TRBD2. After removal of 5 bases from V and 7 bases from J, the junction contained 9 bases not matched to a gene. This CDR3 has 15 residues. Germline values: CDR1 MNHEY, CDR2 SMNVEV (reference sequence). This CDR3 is CASSKTRGGVNIQYF. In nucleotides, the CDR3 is TGTGCCAGCAGTAAAACGCGGGGGGGAGTGAACATTCAGTACTTC.

The CDR3 DNA is TGTGCCACCGTAGGGCCCCCTGGGGCCAACGTCCTGACTTTC. Amino acids: CATVGPPGANVLTF. V usage is TRBV10-3 and J usage is TRBJ2-6; D gene unclear. The germline V and J ends were trimmed by 10 bases and 2 bases, with 12 bases remaining between them. The CDR3 length is 14 residues. Germline loops: CDR1 ENHRY, CDR2 SYGVKD.

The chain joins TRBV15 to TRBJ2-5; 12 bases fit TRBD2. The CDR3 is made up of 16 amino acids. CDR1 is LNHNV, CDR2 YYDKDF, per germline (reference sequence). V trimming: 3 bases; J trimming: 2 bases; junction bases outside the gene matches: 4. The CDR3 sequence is CATSRGLAGQQETQYF. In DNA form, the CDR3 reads TGTGCCACCAGCAGGGGACTAGCGGGCCAGCAAGAGACCCAGTACTTC.

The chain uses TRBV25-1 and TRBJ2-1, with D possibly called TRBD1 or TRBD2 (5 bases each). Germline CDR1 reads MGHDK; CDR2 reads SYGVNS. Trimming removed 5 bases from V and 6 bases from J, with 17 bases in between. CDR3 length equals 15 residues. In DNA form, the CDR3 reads TGTGCCAGCAGTTCCGGACTCGAGGGGCTCAATGAGCAGTTCTTC. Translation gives CASSSGLEGLNEQFF.

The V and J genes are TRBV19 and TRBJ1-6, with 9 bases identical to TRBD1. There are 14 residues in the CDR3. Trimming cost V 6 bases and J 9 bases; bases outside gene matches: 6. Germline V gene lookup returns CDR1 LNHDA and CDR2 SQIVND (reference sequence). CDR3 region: CASRPGQGFSPLHF. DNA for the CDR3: TGTGCCAGTAGGCCGGGACAGGGATTTTCACCCCTCCACTTT. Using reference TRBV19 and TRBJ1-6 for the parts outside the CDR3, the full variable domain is DGGITQSPKYLFRKEGQNVTLSCEQNLNHDAMYWYRQDPGQGLRLIYYSQIVNDFQKGDIAEGYSVSREKKESFPLTVTSAQKNPTAFYLCASRPGQGFSPLHFGNGTRLTVT.

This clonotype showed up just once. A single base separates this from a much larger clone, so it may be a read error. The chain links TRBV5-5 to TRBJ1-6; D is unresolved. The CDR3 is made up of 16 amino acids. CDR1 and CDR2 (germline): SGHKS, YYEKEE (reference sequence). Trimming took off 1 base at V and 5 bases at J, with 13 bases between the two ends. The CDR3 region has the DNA TGTGCCAGCAGCTTGTTGGCAGGCGTTAATAATTCACCCCTCCACTTT. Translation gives CASSLLAGVNNSPLHF.

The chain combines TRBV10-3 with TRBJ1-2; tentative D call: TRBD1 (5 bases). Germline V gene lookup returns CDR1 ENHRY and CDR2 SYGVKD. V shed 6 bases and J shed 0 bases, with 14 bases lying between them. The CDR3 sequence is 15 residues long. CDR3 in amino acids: CAISGGSLTNYGYTF. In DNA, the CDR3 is TGTGCCATCAGCGGGGGGAGCTTAACTAACTATGGCTACACCTTC.

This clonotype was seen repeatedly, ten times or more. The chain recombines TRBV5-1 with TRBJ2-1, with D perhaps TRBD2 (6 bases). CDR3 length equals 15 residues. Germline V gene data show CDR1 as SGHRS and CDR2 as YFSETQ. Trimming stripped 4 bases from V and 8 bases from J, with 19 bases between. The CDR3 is CASSPTRDLGDEQFF. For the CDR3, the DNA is TGCGCCAGCAGCCCAACCAGGGACTTGGGCGATGAGCAGTTCTTC.

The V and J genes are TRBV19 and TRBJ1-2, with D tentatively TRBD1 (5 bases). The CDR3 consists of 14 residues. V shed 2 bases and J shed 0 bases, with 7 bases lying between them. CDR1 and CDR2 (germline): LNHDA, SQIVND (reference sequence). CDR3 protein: CASSIWGTNYGYTF. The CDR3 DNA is TGTGCCAGTAGTATATGGGGGACTAACTATGGCTACACCTTC.

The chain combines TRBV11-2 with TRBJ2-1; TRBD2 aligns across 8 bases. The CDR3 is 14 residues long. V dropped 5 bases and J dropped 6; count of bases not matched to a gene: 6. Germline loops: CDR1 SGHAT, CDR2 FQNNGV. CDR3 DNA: TGTGCCAGCAGCGCCCTACTAGCGGCCAATGAGCAGTTCTTC. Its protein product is CASSALLAANEQFF.

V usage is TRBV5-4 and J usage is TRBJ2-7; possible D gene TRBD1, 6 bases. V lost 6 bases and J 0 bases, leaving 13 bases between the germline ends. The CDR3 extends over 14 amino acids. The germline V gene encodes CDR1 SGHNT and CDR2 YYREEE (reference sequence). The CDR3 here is CASTMTGTSYEQYF. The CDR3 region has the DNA TGTGCCAGCACCATGACAGGAACCTCCTACGAGCAGTACTTC.

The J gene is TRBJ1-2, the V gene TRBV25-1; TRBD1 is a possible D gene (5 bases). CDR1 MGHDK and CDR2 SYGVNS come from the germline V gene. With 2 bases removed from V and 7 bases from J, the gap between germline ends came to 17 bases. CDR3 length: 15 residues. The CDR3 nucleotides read TGTGCCAGCAGTGAACTAGGACACACGGAGAGTGGCTACACCTTC. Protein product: CASSELGHTESGYTF.

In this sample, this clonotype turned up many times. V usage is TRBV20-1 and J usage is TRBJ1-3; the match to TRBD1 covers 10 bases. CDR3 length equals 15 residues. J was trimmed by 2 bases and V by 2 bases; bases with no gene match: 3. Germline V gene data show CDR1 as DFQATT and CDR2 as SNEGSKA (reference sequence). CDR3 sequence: CSARPGTGAGNTIYF. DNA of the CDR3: TGCAGTGCTAGACCCGGGACAGGGGCTGGAAACACCATATATTTT.

For the CDR3, the DNA is TGTGCCAGCAGCCCAGTTCAGGACGCTTTCTTT. Its protein is CASSPVQDAFF. V gene TRBV2 combines with J gene TRBJ1-1; D is ambiguous. This CDR3 contains 11 residues. The V gene lost 6 bases and the J gene lost 11 bases, with 13 bases spanning the gap. Germline CDR1 SNHLY, CDR2 FYNNEI.

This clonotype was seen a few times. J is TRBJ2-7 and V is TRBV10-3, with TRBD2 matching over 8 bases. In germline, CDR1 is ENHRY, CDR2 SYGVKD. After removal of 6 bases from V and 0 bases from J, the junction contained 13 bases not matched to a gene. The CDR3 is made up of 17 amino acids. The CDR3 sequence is CAISDPGLAVSSYEQYF. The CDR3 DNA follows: TGTGCCATCAGCGACCCCGGACTAGCCGTTTCCTCCTACGAGCAGTACTTC.

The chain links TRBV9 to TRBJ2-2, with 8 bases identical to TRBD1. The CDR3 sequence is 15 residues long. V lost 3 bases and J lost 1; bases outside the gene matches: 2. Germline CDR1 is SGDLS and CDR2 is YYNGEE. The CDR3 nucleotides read TGTGCCAGCAGCGGCGGGACAGGGAACACCGGGGAGCTGTTTTTT. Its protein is CASSGGTGNTGELFF.

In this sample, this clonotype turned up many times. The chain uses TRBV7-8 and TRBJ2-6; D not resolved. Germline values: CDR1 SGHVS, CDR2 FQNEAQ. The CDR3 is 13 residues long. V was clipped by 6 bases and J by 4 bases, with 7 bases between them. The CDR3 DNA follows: TGTGCCAGCAGGATAAGCGGGGCCAACGTCCTGACTTTC. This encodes CASRISGANVLTF.

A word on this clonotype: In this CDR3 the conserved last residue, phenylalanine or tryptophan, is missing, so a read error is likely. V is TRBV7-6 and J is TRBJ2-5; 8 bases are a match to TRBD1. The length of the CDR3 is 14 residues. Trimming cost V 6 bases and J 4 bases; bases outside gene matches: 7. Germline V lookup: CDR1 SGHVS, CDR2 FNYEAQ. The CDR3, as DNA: TGTGCCAGCAGAGAGGACAGGGTAGGAGAGACCCAGTACCTC. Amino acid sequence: CASREDRVGETQYL.

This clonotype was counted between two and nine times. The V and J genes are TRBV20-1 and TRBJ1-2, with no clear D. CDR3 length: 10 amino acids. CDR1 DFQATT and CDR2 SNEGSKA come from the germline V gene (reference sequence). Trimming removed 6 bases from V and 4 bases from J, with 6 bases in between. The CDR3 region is CSANFYGYTF. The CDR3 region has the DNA TGCAGTGCAAACTTCTATGGCTACACCTTC.

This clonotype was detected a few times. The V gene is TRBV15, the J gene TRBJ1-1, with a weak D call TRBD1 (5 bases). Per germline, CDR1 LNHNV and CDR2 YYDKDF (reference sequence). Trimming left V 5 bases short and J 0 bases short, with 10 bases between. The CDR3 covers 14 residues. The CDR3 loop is CATSLGEMNTEAFF. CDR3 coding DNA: TGTGCCACCAGCTTGGGGGAAATGAACACTGAAGCTTTCTTT. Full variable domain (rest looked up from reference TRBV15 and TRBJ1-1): DAMVIQNPRYQVTQFGKPVTLSCSQTLNHNVMYWYQQKSSQAPKLLFHYYDKDFNNEADTPDNFQSRRPNTSFCFLDIRSPGLGDTAMYLCATSLGEMNTEAFFGQGTRLTVV.

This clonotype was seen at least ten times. CDR3 amino acids: CAGGVNSGNTIYF. Here the CDR3 DNA reads TGTGCCGGGGGGGTTAACTCTGGAAACACCATATATTTT. This chain joins TRBV12-3 or TRBV12-4 and TRBJ1-3; weak D call: TRBD1 (5 bases). This CDR3 comprises 13 residues. V was cut by 11 bases and J by 0 bases, with 11 bases left in between.

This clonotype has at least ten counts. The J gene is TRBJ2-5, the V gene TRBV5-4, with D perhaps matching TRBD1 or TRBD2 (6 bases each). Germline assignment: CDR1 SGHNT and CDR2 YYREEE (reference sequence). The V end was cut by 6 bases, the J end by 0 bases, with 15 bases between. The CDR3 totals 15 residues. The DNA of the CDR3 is TGTGCCAGCACCTACGGGGGCGGGTACCAAGAGACCCAGTACTTC. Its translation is CASTYGGGYQETQYF.

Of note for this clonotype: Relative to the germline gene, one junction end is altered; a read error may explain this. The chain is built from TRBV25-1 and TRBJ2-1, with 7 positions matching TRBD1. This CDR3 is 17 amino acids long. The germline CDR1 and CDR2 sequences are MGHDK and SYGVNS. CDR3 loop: CGSSGKQGQSSYNEQFF. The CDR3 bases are TGTGGCAGCAGTGGAAAACAGGGACAGAGCTCCTACAATGAGCAGTTCTTC. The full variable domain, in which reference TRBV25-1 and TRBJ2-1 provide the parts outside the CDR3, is EADIYQTPRYLVIGTGKKITLECSQTMGHDKMYWYQQDPGMELHLIHYSYGVNSTEKGDLSSESTVSRIRTEHFPLTLESARPSHTSQYLCGSSGKQGQSSYNEQFFGPGTRLTVL.